One and the same sample provided the 10 T cell receptor beta chains below, sequenced in a study of T-cell reconstitution after alpha-beta-depleted transplantation in children. As it was prepared, the TCRbeta library received unique molecular identifiers. TCRdb itself ran the PCR reads through MiXCR, one entry per CDR3 protein. Of over 90,000 distinct CDR3 sequences listed, about 5.6% were seen once; the top ten hold 5.5% to 7%. Here the sequenced sample was PBMCs, mostly from graft donor cells, taken 60 days after TCRalphabeta/CD19-depleted stem cell transplant. These receptors came from a female patient aged 2-9 years who had a stem cell transplant for Fanconi anemia, so the T cells may come from the graft donor.

This clonotype was detected only a few times. The chain recombines TRBV20-1 with TRBJ2-7; TRBD2 is a possible D gene (5 bases). The germline V and J ends were trimmed by 3 bases and 4 bases, with 25 bases remaining between them. The germline V gene encodes CDR1 DFQATT and CDR2 SNEGSKA (reference sequence). This CDR3 is built from 17 residues. DNA of the CDR3: TGCAGTGCTAGCCCCGCGGGCCCTCTTACTAGTGGATACGAGCAGTACTTC. This gives the protein CSASPAGPLTSGYEQYF.

This clonotype was recorded many times. This sequence joins TRBV12-3 or TRBV12-4 and TRBJ1-5, with D unresolved. The V end lost 2 bases, the J end lost 4 bases, and 9 bases lay between the germline ends. CDR3 length equals 14 residues. CDR3 sequence: CASSLKSGNQPQHF. In DNA, the CDR3 is TGTGCCAGCAGTTTAAAATCGGGGAATCAGCCCCAGCATTTT.

The V gene is TRBV10-1, the J gene TRBJ2-3; the D is unclear. From germline, CDR1 is WNHNN and CDR2 SYGVQD (reference sequence). The V and J ends lost 0 bases and 2 bases respectively, with 12 bases between them. The CDR3 consists of 16 residues. The CDR3 loop reads CASSESGQAVTDTQYF. The CDR3 region has the DNA TGCGCCAGCAGTGAGTCCGGCCAGGCGGTCACAGATACGCAGTATTTT.

The chain combines TRBV7-3 with TRBJ2-3; possibly TRBD2 for D (6 bases). Trimming took off 7 bases at V and 2 bases at J, with 10 bases between the two ends. CDR1 and CDR2 from the germline V gene are SGHTA and FQGTGA. The CDR3 has 13 residues. The CDR3 DNA follows: TGTGCCAGCAAACGGACTAACACAGATACGCAGTATTTT. Translated: CASKRTNTDTQYF.

The CDR3 nucleotides read TGCAGTGCTCAATGGACAGGCATTTTCGGCAATCAGCCCCAGCATTTT. Translating gives CSAQWTGIFGNQPQHF. The chain combines TRBV20-1 with TRBJ1-5; 7 bases are shared with TRBD1. V dropped 5 bases and J dropped 2; count of bases not matched to a gene: 12. This CDR3 spans 16 amino acids. Germline V gives CDR1 DFQATT, CDR2 SNEGSKA (reference sequence).

This clonotype occurred many times. This chain connects TRBV6-2 or TRBV6-3 to TRBJ2-5; D is ambiguous. The CDR3 has 12 amino acids. CDR1 is MNHEY, CDR2 SVGEGT, per germline. V lost 0 bases and J 4 bases, leaving 3 bases between the germline ends. Here the CDR3 reads CASSYSGETQYF. The CDR3 region has the DNA TGTGCCAGCAGTTACTCAGGAGAGACCCAGTACTTC.

V is TRBV28 and J is TRBJ2-4, with D perhaps TRBD2 (6 bases). With 5 bases removed from V and 6 bases from J, the gap between germline ends came to 8 bases. The germline V gene encodes CDR1 MDHEN and CDR2 SYDVKM. The CDR3 sequence is 12 residues long. In DNA, the CDR3 is TGTGCCAGCAGTCCCGGGGGAAACATTCAGTACTTC. This sequence encodes CASSPGGNIQYF.

In its sample, this clonotype was seen a few times. This chain connects TRBV7-8 to TRBJ2-1; 11 bases map to TRBD2. V shed 2 bases and J 14 bases; nucleotides not matched to a gene: 5. The CDR3 is 13 amino acids. In germline, CDR1 is SGHVS, CDR2 FQNEAQ. CDR3 DNA sequence: TGTGCCAGCAGCTTAATTAGCGGGGGGGCGGAGTTCTTC. Translated, it gives CASSLISGGAEFF.

This clonotype was seen at least ten times. The V call is TRBV7-2, the J call TRBJ1-2; no reliable D call. Trimming took off 3 bases at V and 5 bases at J, with 10 bases between the two ends. The length of the CDR3 is 13 residues. The germline V gene has CDR1 SGHTA and CDR2 FQGNSA. CDR3 nucleotides: TGTGCCAGCAGCTTCCGACGGGCATATGGCTACACCTTC. It codes for CASSFRRAYGYTF.

This clonotype was seen repeatedly, ten times or more. An end of the junction differs from the germline gene, which may be a read error. The rearrangement uses TRBV28 and TRBJ2-3; D remains ambiguous. The CDR3 length is 14 residues. The germline V gene encodes CDR1 MDHEN and CDR2 SYDVKM. In DNA form, the CDR3 reads TGTGCCAGCTCCCTAGGAAGTCGCACATATACGCAGTATTTT. Amino acid sequence: CASSLGSRTYTQYF.